The entry that follows covers one TCR beta chain sequence. What it recognizes is unknown. This entry comes from a study of cytomegalovirus exposure and HLA in healthy donors. Whole-study context: Later, an analysis reported that the 100 to 150 validation repertoires had used the same platform as the 500 to 800 first-cohort repertoires. The study, taken as a whole, reports: Reported performance of the classifier showed diagnosis of cytomegalovirus status with high specificity and sensitivity. Three chains tied to CMV proved CMV antigen-specific in vitro. One later analysis, an examination of the roughly 130 validation repertoires, found that first-cohort TCR clusters tended to co-occur in them.

The CDR3 sequence is 14 residues long. Germline CDR1 reads SNHLY; CDR2 reads FYNNEI. V gave up 6 bases and J gave up 4 bases; unmatched junction bases: 6. Produced via immunoSEQ multiplex PCR; TCRdb's table is partial and in-frame only. The sample comprises about 140,000 clones, roughly nine tenths of which are singletons, and roughly 3% rests with the top ten. The rearrangement joins TRBV2 to TRBJ1-5, with TRBD1 matching over 7 bases. This receptor was identified in a man younger than 35 in good health and CMV-seronegative. Sequences were obtained from PBMCs. The CDR3 region is CASRPDRWNQPQHF. For the CDR3, the DNA is TGTGCCAGCAGACCGGACAGGTGGAATCAGCCCCAGCATTTT.